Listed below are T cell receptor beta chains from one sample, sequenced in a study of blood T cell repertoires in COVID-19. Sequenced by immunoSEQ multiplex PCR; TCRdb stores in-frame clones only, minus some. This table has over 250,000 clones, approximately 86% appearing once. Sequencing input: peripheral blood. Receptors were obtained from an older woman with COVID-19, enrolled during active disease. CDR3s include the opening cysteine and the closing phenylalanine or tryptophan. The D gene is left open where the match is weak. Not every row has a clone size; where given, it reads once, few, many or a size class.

TGTGCCACCGGACAGCCTTACAATGAGCAGTTCTTC	CATGQPYNEQFF	NA	TRBV24-1	TRBJ2-1	NA
TGCGCCAGCAGCCTAGGGACTAGCAGCAATGAGCAGTTCTTC	CASSLGTSSNEQFF	TRBD2	TRBV4-3	TRBJ2-1	NA
TGTGCCAGCAGCCCCCGGGGAGGAGCTAGCACAGATACGCAGTATTTT	CASSPRGGASTDTQYF	NA	TRBV21-1	TRBJ2-3	few
TGTGCCACCCAAGGGACAAATAACTATGGCTACACCTTC	CATQGTNNYGYTF	NA	TRBV27	TRBJ1-2	NA
TGTGCCAGCAGCCCGGGTGGAGGGGCCAATGAGCAGTTCTTC	CASSPGGGANEQFF	NA	TRBV7-3	TRBJ2-1	NA
TGTGCCAGCCGACACCGATATAGCAATCAGCCCCAGCATTTT	CASRHRYSNQPQHF	NA	TRBV28	TRBJ1-5	NA
TGTGCCAGCAGCCTAGGACAGGGAGGTACAGATACGCAGTATTTT	CASSLGQGGTDTQYF	TRBD1	TRBV7-2	TRBJ2-3	NA
TGTGCCAGCAGTCGACAGGGCTACGAGCAGTACTTC	CASSRQGYEQYF	TRBD1	TRBV6-5	TRBJ2-7	once
TGCGCCAGCAGCTCTTTCGGGGGGCTCACAGATACGCAGTATTTT	CASSSFGGLTDTQYF	NA	TRBV10-2	TRBJ2-3	NA
TGTGCCACCGCACACAGGGGCCCCCTCAATGAGCAGTTCTTC	CATAHRGPLNEQFF	TRBD1	TRBV24-1	TRBJ2-1	NA
TGTGCCTCCGGTCCAGGGATGGGGAACTCACCCCTCCACTTT	CASGPGMGNSPLHF	NA	TRBV2	TRBJ1-6	NA
TGTGCCAGTAGTACGACAGGGTTGGACGGCTACACCTTC	CASSTTGLDGYTF	TRBD1	TRBV19	TRBJ1-2	few
TGTGCCAGCAGCCTTACGGTGAACACTGAAGCTTTCTTT	CASSLTVNTEAFF	NA	TRBV12-3/TRBV12-4	TRBJ1-1	NA
TGTGCCAGCAGCTCATTCCAAGAGACCCAGTACTTC	CASSSFQETQYF	NA	TRBV3-1/TRBV3-2	TRBJ2-5	NA
TGTGCCAGCAGCCAGGCCCCAGCGGGGGGAACAGATACGCAGTATTTT	CASSQAPAGGTDTQYF	TRBD2	TRBV7-2	TRBJ2-3	NA
TGTGCCATCACCCCAGGGGGCGCTTCGTATGGCTACACCTTC	CAITPGGASYGYTF	TRBD1	TRBV10-3	TRBJ1-2	NA
TGTGCCAGTAGAGTGGCGGGGAATCAGCCCCAGCATTTT	CASRVAGNQPQHF	NA	TRBV19	TRBJ1-5	NA
TGTGCCATCAGTTCCGGGACAGGGGGCACTGAAGCTTTCTTT	CAISSGTGGTEAFF	TRBD1	TRBV10-3	TRBJ1-1	NA
TGTGCCAGCACTAGCGGGGGCCGTAACGAGCAGTACTTC	CASTSGGRNEQYF	TRBD2	TRBV6-5	TRBJ2-7	few
TGTGCCAGCAGTTTCCTGAGTTATGGCTACACCTTC	CASSFLSYGYTF	NA	TRBV12-3/TRBV12-4	TRBJ1-2	NA
TGTGCCAGCAGCCCCGGACAGAAGAACACTGAAGCTTTCTTT	CASSPGQKNTEAFF	NA	TRBV3-1/TRBV3-2	TRBJ1-1	NA
TGCGCCAGCAGCCCCGATTCGGGGAGAACCGGGGAGCTGTTTTTT	CASSPDSGRTGELFF	NA	TRBV4-3	TRBJ2-2	NA
TGTGCCAGCAGTCTCACAGATACGCAGTATTTT	CASSLTDTQYF	NA	TRBV2	TRBJ2-3	NA
TGTGCCAGCAGTGAAGAGAACTCTGGGAGAGGCTACACCTTC	CASSEENSGRGYTF	NA	TRBV2	TRBJ1-2	NA
TGTGCCAGCACGAGAATGAACACTGAAGCTTTCTTT	CASTRMNTEAFF	NA	TRBV28	TRBJ1-1	NA
TGTGCCAGCAGCTTAGAAGCAGGGTTAAAATCACCCCTCCACTTT	CASSLEAGLKSPLHF	NA	TRBV7-9	TRBJ1-6	NA
TGCGCCAGCAGCCGTCCCGGCAGCAGGGAAGAGACCCAGTACTTC	CASSRPGSREETQYF	NA	TRBV4-1	TRBJ2-5	NA
TGTGCCAGCAAAGCGGGGGGGCTGAATGAGCAGTTCTTC	CASKAGGLNEQFF	TRBD2	TRBV2	TRBJ2-1	NA
TGTGCCAGCAGCTTAGTTGCGGGGGCGAACAATGAGCAGTTCTTC	CASSLVAGANNEQFF	NA	TRBV7-2	TRBJ2-1	NA
TGTGCCAGCAGCATAGGGCCAGGGGACACTGAAGCTTTCTTT	CASSIGPGDTEAFF	NA	TRBV7-9	TRBJ1-1	NA
TGTGCCAGCAGCTTATCCCCACCGGGACTCTACAATGAGCAGTTCTTC	CASSLSPPGLYNEQFF	NA	TRBV11-3	TRBJ2-1	NA
TGTGCCAGCAGCCAAGATCCCGGGGTCCCGTACTTC	CASSQDPGVPYF	NA	TRBV3-1/TRBV3-2	TRBJ2-5	once
TGTGCCTGGAGTCTTCGGGGGTCCTATGGCTACACCTTC	CAWSLRGSYGYTF	NA	TRBV30	TRBJ1-2	few
TGCGCCAGCAGCCCGTTCCAGGGACAGGGCCACACTGAAGCTTTCTTT	CASSPFQGQGHTEAFF	TRBD1	TRBV4-1	TRBJ1-1	few
TGCGCCAGCAGTGTGGGAGGCGAGCAGTACTTC	CASSVGGEQYF	NA	TRBV5-1	TRBJ2-7	NA
TGTGCCAGCACCGGGTGGACACCGAATGAAAAACTGTTTTTT	CASTGWTPNEKLFF	NA	TRBV7-3	TRBJ1-4	NA
TGTGCCAGCAGCCAAGTTTTGACTAGCGGGGGGCGCTACGAGCAGTACTTC	CASSQVLTSGGRYEQYF	TRBD2	TRBV3-1/TRBV3-2	TRBJ2-7	NA
TGTGCCAGCAGCCCGCCGTTGGGACAGGGGACAGATACGCAGTATTTT	CASSPPLGQGTDTQYF	TRBD1	TRBV5-4	TRBJ2-3	NA
TGCGCCAGCAGCCAGCAGGGTGTGGGTGGCTACACCTTC	CASSQQGVGGYTF	NA	TRBV4-3	TRBJ1-2	NA
TGCGCCAGCAGCTTGGACAGGGTATCCTACAATGAGCAGTTCTTC	CASSLDRVSYNEQFF	NA	TRBV5-1	TRBJ2-1	NA
TGTGCCAGCAGCTCACCGGGACTCGCCCACAATGAGCAGTTCTTC	CASSSPGLAHNEQFF	NA	TRBV7-9	TRBJ2-1	few
TGTGCCAGCAGTTCTCCCAGGACAGGGAACGAGCAGTACTTC	CASSSPRTGNEQYF	TRBD1	TRBV6-5	TRBJ2-7	NA
TGTGCCACCAGTGATCCGGGAGCCAATCAGCCCCAGCATTTT	CATSDPGANQPQHF	NA	TRBV24-1	TRBJ1-5	once
TGTGCCAGCAGCCGAGGCCCGGCGGGACAGGGTCTCCTCGAGCAGTACTTC	CASSRGPAGQGLLEQYF	TRBD1	TRBV7-8	TRBJ2-7	few
TGTGCCAGCAGTCTCATAGGGGCACCCCTCCACTTT	CASSLIGAPLHF	NA	TRBV28	TRBJ1-6	once
TGTGCCAGCAGCTGGACGACAGGGGGGTTCTTCGAGCAGTACTTC	CASSWTTGGFFEQYF	TRBD1	TRBV5-6	TRBJ2-7	NA
TGTGCCAGCAGACCCCGGACAGGGCCTCGCTCTGGAAACACCATATATTTT	CASRPRTGPRSGNTIYF	TRBD1	TRBV28	TRBJ1-3	NA
TGTGCCAGCAGCTTGGGAGGGACTAGCGGGGGGCAAGAGACCCAGTACTTC	CASSLGGTSGGQETQYF	TRBD2	TRBV5-4	TRBJ2-5	NA